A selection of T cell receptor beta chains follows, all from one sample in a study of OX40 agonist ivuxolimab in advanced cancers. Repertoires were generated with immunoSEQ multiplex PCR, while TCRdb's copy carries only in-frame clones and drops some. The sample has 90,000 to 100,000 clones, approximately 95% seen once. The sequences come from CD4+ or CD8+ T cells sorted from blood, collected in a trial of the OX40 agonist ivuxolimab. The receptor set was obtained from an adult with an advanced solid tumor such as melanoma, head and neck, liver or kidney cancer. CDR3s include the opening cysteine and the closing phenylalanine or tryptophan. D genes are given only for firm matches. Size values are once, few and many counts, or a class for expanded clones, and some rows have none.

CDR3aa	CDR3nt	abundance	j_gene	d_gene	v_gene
CASSLGGGGTYEQYF	TGTGCCAGCAGCTTAGGAGGAGGTGGAACCTACGAGCAGTACTTC	.	TRBJ2-7	.	TRBV7-6
CASSLGPGGEQFF	TGTGCCAGCAGCTTGGGCCCTGGGGGTGAGCAGTTCTTC	.	TRBJ2-1	.	TRBV5-4
CAWSEISGYTF	TGTGCCTGGAGTGAAATTTCTGGCTACACCTTC	.	TRBJ1-2	.	TRBV30
CASSLVPGRMNTEAFF	TGTGCCAGCAGCTTGGTACCGGGACGGATGAACACTGAAGCTTTCTTT	medium-sized	TRBJ1-1	.	TRBV5-6
CASSQNSRDQETQYF	TGCGCCAGCAGCCAAAATAGCCGTGACCAAGAGACCCAGTACTTC	.	TRBJ2-5	.	TRBV4-1
CASSYGTQNEKLFF	TGTGCCAGCAGCTACGGGACTCAGAATGAAAAACTGTTTTTT	.	TRBJ1-4	.	TRBV9
CASSPTSGAYEQYF	TGTGCCAGTAGCCCGACTAGCGGGGCCTACGAGCAGTACTTC	.	TRBJ2-7	TRBD2	TRBV19
CATSSALKGKGQPQHF	TGTGCCACCAGCAGCGCCCTTAAGGGGAAAGGACAGCCCCAGCATTTT	.	TRBJ1-5	.	TRBV15
CASSWGEKLFF	TGTGCCAGCAGTTGGGGGGAAAAACTGTTTTTT	few	TRBJ1-4	.	TRBV9
CASSIGGTGWSYEQYF	TGTGCCAGTAGTATTGGAGGGACAGGGTGGTCCTACGAGCAGTACTTC	.	TRBJ2-7	TRBD1	TRBV19
CASSEQGTYEQYF	TGTGCCAGCAGCGAACAGGGGACCTACGAGCAGTACTTC	.	TRBJ2-7	TRBD1	TRBV6-5
CASSETGGPVDTQYF	TGTGCCAGCAGTGAGACGGGGGGGCCTGTAGATACGCAGTATTTT	.	TRBJ2-3	TRBD2	TRBV2
CASSLGGERDEQFF	TGTGCCAGCAGCTTGGGGGGAGAAAGGGATGAGCAGTTCTTC	.	TRBJ2-1	.	TRBV7-9
CASSPRSVRYNEQFF	TGTGCCAGCAGCCCCCGAAGCGTACGCTACAATGAGCAGTTCTTC	.	TRBJ2-1	.	TRBV11-2
CASSLGRGGNQPQHF	TGTGCCAGTAGTCTTGGTCGAGGGGGCAATCAGCCCCAGCATTTT	.	TRBJ1-5	.	TRBV19
CASRFAEDFYEQYF	TGTGCCAGCAGATTTGCGGAGGATTTCTACGAGCAGTACTTC	.	TRBJ2-7	.	TRBV27
CASSPGTANTGELFF	TGTGCCAGCAGCCCCGGGACAGCGAACACCGGGGAGCTGTTTTTT	.	TRBJ2-2	TRBD1	TRBV5-6
CASSLFAQGAYEQYF	TGTGCCAGCAGTTTATTTGCACAGGGGGCCTACGAGCAGTACTTC	once	TRBJ2-7	TRBD1	TRBV27
CASSLGVGNQPQHF	TGTGCCAGCAGCTTAGGTGTAGGGAATCAGCCCCAGCATTTT	.	TRBJ1-5	.	TRBV11-2
CASSPTSGGYYEQYF	TGTGCCAGCAGCCCGACGTCGGGGGGGTACTACGAGCAGTACTTC	.	TRBJ2-7	TRBD2	TRBV7-2
CASSPGQGGEQYF	TGTGCCAGCAGCCCGGGACAGGGAGGCGAGCAGTACTTC	.	TRBJ2-7	TRBD1	TRBV6-6
CASSLNTLAGEKLFF	TGTGCCAGCAGCTTAAATACCCTGGCCGGCGAAAAACTGTTTTTT	.	TRBJ1-4	.	TRBV7-9
CASSQGGDSYEQYF	TGCGCCAGCAGCCAAGGTGGGGACTCCTACGAGCAGTACTTC	.	TRBJ2-7	.	TRBV4-1
CASSQDRSNMNTEAFF	TGCGCCAGCAGCCAAGATCGCTCGAACATGAACACTGAAGCTTTCTTT	once	TRBJ1-1	.	TRBV4-3
CASSTQGIEQYF	TGTGCCAGCAGTACACAGGGAATCGAGCAGTACTTC	.	TRBJ2-7	.	TRBV27
CASSIAGPYNEQFF	TGTGCCAGTAGTATAGCGGGACCCTACAATGAGCAGTTCTTC	.	TRBJ2-1	.	TRBV19
CASSLGLLLEAFF	TGCGCCAGCAGCTTGGGCCTGCTCCTCGAAGCTTTCTTT	.	TRBJ1-1	.	TRBV5-1
CASGWTSVEQFF	TGCGCCAGCGGCTGGACTAGCGTCGAGCAGTTCTTC	.	TRBJ2-1	TRBD2	TRBV5-1
CASSEALDNSGNTIYF	TGTGCCAGCAGTGAAGCGCTTGACAACTCTGGAAACACCATATATTTT	once	TRBJ1-3	.	TRBV6-1
CASRPYEGGEQFF	TGTGCCAGCAGGCCCTACGAAGGGGGTGAGCAGTTCTTC	.	TRBJ2-1	.	TRBV6-5
CASSPNGGLRRGTNEKLFF	TGTGCCAGCAGCCCTAACGGCGGGTTACGCAGGGGGACTAATGAAAAACTGTTTTTT	once	TRBJ1-4	TRBD1	TRBV13
CASSLDVSSLDTQYF	TGTGCCAGCAGCTTAGATGTGTCTAGCCTAGATACGCAGTATTTT	.	TRBJ2-3	.	TRBV11-2
CSVEGLAGANTGELFF	TGCAGCGTTGAAGGACTAGCGGGGGCGAACACCGGGGAGCTGTTTTTT	.	TRBJ2-2	TRBD2	TRBV29-1
CASSLATGLSYEQYF	TGTGCCAGCAGCTTAGCGACGGGACTCTCCTACGAGCAGTACTTC	once	TRBJ2-7	.	TRBV7-2
CASSNRDRGLYEQYF	TGTGCCAGCAGCAACCGGGACAGGGGGCTCTACGAGCAGTACTTC	once	TRBJ2-7	TRBD1	TRBV5-4
CASSQDRGGSGPQETQYF	TGCGCCAGCAGCCAAGATCGCGGGGGGTCGGGACCTCAAGAGACCCAGTACTTC	.	TRBJ2-5	TRBD2	TRBV4-3
CASSRSGGTYEQYF	TGTGCCAGCAGCCGCTCGGGGGGAACATACGAGCAGTACTTC	.	TRBJ2-7	TRBD2	TRBV5-5
CASGTGGSNEQFF	TGTGCCAGCGGGACAGGGGGGAGCAATGAGCAGTTCTTC	.	TRBJ2-1	TRBD1	TRBV5-6
CATSRDRLDTQYF	TGTGCCACCAGCAGAGATCGACTGGATACGCAGTATTTT	once	TRBJ2-3	.	TRBV15
CASSFFAEPYDTQYF	TGTGCCAGCAGTTTCTTCGCGGAGCCCTACGATACGCAGTATTTT	.	TRBJ2-3	.	TRBV27